These 8 T cell receptor beta chains were all obtained from the same sample, sequenced in a study of T cells after yellow fever vaccination. TCRdb ran MiXCR on the 5' RACE reads and lists one entry per CDR3 protein. Of about 49,000 distinct CDR3 sequences in the sample, about 7.9% were seen once. The material sequenced was CD8+ T cells sorted from PBMCs, taken around 14 days after the first yellow fever vaccination. The receptor source for this set is a man aged 18 to 30 who received the YFV17D yellow fever vaccine.

For this clonotype: Just one base apart from a much larger clone, this may be a read error. This CDR3 reads CASREQGGTGELFF. CDR3 nucleotide sequence: TGCGCCAGCCGGGAACAGGGGGGCACCGGGGAGCTGTTTTTT. V is TRBV4-1 and J is TRBJ2-2, with 8 nucleotides matching TRBD1. The germline V gene encodes CDR1 MGHRA and CDR2 YSYEKL. V shed 8 bases and J 4 bases; nucleotides not matched to a gene: 6. This CDR3 is built from 14 residues.

This clonotype was recorded many times. This chain uses TRBV4-1 with TRBJ1-2, with a possible D match to TRBD1 (5 bases). Trimming pared 4 bases from V and 3 bases from J, leaving 15 bases between. Germline-derived CDR1 and CDR2 are MGHRA and YSYEKL. CDR3 length equals 15 residues. The CDR3: CASSLHPGLYYGYTF. For the CDR3, the DNA is TGCGCCAGCAGCCTACACCCGGGACTCTACTATGGCTACACCTTC.

This clonotype was recorded many times. The chain combines TRBV7-6 with TRBJ2-3; no definite D call. The CDR3 sequence is 15 residues long. With 4 bases removed from V and 10 bases from J, the gap between germline ends came to 21 bases. Germline CDR1 is SGHVS and CDR2 is FNYEAQ. The CDR3 bases are TGTGCCAGCAGCTCTGTACCCTTAACGCCTTGGGCGCAGTATTTT. Translated: CASSSVPLTPWAQYF.

This clonotype was counted a few times. The rearrangement links TRBV9 to TRBJ2-3, with D hard to call. The CDR3 sequence is 15 residues long. Germline V lookup: CDR1 SGDLS, CDR2 YYNGEE. Trimming left V 0 bases short and J 0 bases short, with 8 bases between. The CDR3: CASSVVVGSTDTQYF. Here the CDR3 DNA reads TGTGCCAGCAGCGTAGTGGTGGGAAGCACAGATACGCAGTATTTT.

The CDR3 loop is CSAPSPGVTKNIQYF. The CDR3 bases are TGCAGTGCTCCTTCCCCGGGGGTGACCAAAAACATTCAGTACTTC. The chain recombines TRBV20-1 with TRBJ2-4, with D tentatively TRBD2 (6 bases). From germline, CDR1 is DFQATT and CDR2 SNEGSKA (reference sequence). The CDR3 consists of 15 residues. V was shortened by 5 bases and J by 2 bases, with 16 bases between the two germline ends.

This clonotype was recorded many times. This rearrangement joins TRBV12-3 or TRBV12-4 to TRBJ1-5; D not certain. CDR3 length equals 12 residues. Trimming left V 7 bases short and J 7 bases short, with 11 bases between. CDR3 sequence: CASTTSPQPQHF. CDR3 DNA sequence: TGTGCCAGCACCACAAGCCCGCAGCCCCAGCATTTT.

This clonotype has a count of ten or more. The rearrangement joins TRBV6-5 to TRBJ2-3; 7 bases are a match to TRBD2. Germline CDR1 is MNHEY and CDR2 is SVGAGI. CDR3 length equals 14 residues. The V and J ends lost 4 bases and 6 bases, in that order; junction bases with no gene match: 7. The CDR3 loop reads CASSFAGRADTQYF. The CDR3 nucleotides read TGTGCCAGCAGTTTTGCGGGGAGGGCTGATACGCAGTATTTT.

This clonotype appeared a few times. The chain's CDR3 is CASSWNLAGAYQETQYF. CDR3 nucleotide sequence: TGCGCCAGCAGCTGGAACCTAGCGGGGGCGTACCAAGAGACCCAGTACTTC. The V call is TRBV5-1, the J call TRBJ2-5, with 10 bases lining up with TRBD2. This CDR3 has 17 residues. V was clipped by 3 bases and J by 0 bases; unmatched bases: 8. CDR1 and CDR2 from the germline V gene are SGHRS and YFSETQ.